This T cell receptor beta chain was captured by sequencing in a study of graft-versus-host responses after intestinal transplantation (dated by TCRdb to the early 2020s). For the wider study: The transplants that recipients got were multivisceral, liver-intestinal, or isolated intestinal. To identify alloreactive clones, pre-transplant mixed lymphocyte reaction products were sequenced and compared with unstimulated pre-transplant donor and recipient T cells. The cohort enrolled about two dozen intestinal transplant recipients including one retransplant, and a few patients lacking pretransplant specimens were excluded. Instead of going to the commercial service, samples from a few later patients were sequenced in-house on an Illumina MiSeq and processed with MiXCR. Donor T cell macrochimerism was defined as a peak of at least 4% donor T cells among recipient peripheral blood mononuclear cells. Graft-versus-host and host-versus-graft alloreactive T cell clones were tracked in the graft, circulation and bone marrow after intestinal transplantation using bulk TCR-beta CDR3 sequencing. Anti-thymocyte globulin induction was given to all recipients, followed by maintenance tacrolimus and steroids for 3 to 4 years.

Taken with the paper, the label for time point translates to: cells obtained before transplantation from donor or recipient. CD3+CD4+ and CD3+CD8+ populations were FACS-sorted from unstimulated pre-transplant donor and recipient cells taken from spleen or lymph nodes. CDR1 and CDR2, per the germline V gene, are LGHNA and YNFKEQ. The CDR3 contains 15 residues, cysteine and phenylalanine counted. Left in the record is the CDR3 DNA by itself, 45 bases read in frame from the first base. At the junction V is shortened by 4 bases and J by 4 bases, with 14 bases in between. With respect to this clone: What this receptor recognizes is not known. No clone much larger than this one lies a single base away; base qualities are absent.

Points the paper makes about the study in general: The conclusions were limited by the relatively low number and heterogeneity of the intestinal transplant patients. GvH clones were detected in recipient bone marrow, and some of these GvH clones were observed earlier in ileal mucosa or blood, consistent with an intestinal mucosal origin. In patients with donor T cell macrochimerism, the allografts had high GvH to HvG T cell clonal ratios. Early after transplant, peak levels of circulating GvH clones were associated with declines in HvG clones.

Library generation was performed with the immunoSEQ multiplex PCR assay. For most patients, genomic DNA was isolated with the Qiagen DNeasy Blood and Tissue Kit and shipped frozen to Adaptive Biotechnologies for TCR sequencing. For most patients, genomic DNA was subjected to high-throughput TCR-beta CDR3 sequencing by Adaptive Biotechnologies. From the authors' description of their analysis: TCR sequencing data were retrieved from Adaptive's ImmunoSEQ software for about 17 patients, whereas a few other patients were processed with MiXCR and VDJtools. CD4 versus CD8 sorting errors were corrected by removing sequences found in both subsets at a frequency ratio below 5:1. CDR3 nucleotide sequences shared between donor and recipient were removed because their origin could not be assigned. At least 2-fold expansion over unstimulated cells and a minimum CFSE-low frequency of 0.002% (template counts) or 0.001% (read counts) were required for clones to be classified as alloreactive. Clones were considered mappable if detected in sequenced pre-transplant spleen, lymph node, or MLR CFSE-low populations of the donor or recipient. The cumulative frequency of alloreactive clones was calculated as a percentage of all sequences, weighted by copy number. The source is immuneACCESS, and TCRdb retained only in-frame sequences with V and J called. Part of the clones is not carried over; for the studies checked, unresolved V genes explain less than half of this, and the remainder is unexplained. V, J and clone size were drawn from that table, and D and trimming were deduced from the DNA. The sample includes some 86,000 clones, with approximately 90% observed a single time. The ten largest clones capture roughly 5.6% of the sample.

Recombination linked TRBV4-2 to TRBJ2-1, with an unclear D gene assignment. This TCR was sampled from a human donor who received an intestinal transplant. Here the sequenced sample was unstimulated CD8+ T cells sorted from spleen or lymph node cells, taken before intestinal transplant. The encoded CDR3 is CASSPTWGVYNEQFF. The DNA sequence is given as TGTGCCAGCAGCCCTACTTGGGGTGTTTACAATGAGCAGTTCTTC.